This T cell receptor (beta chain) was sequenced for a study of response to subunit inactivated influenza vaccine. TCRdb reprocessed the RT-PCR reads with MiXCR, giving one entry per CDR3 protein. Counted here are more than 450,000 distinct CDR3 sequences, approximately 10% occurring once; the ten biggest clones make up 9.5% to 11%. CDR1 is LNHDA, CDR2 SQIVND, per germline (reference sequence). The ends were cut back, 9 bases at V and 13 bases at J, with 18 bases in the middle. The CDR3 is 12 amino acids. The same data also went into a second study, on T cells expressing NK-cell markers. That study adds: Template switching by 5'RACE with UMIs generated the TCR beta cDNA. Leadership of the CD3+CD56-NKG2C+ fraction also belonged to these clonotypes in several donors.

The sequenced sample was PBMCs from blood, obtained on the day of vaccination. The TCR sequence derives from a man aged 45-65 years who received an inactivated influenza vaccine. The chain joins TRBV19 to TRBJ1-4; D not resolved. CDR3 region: CASYGPGARLFF. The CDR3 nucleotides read TGTGCCAGCTACGGGCCGGGAGCTCGACTGTTTTTT.